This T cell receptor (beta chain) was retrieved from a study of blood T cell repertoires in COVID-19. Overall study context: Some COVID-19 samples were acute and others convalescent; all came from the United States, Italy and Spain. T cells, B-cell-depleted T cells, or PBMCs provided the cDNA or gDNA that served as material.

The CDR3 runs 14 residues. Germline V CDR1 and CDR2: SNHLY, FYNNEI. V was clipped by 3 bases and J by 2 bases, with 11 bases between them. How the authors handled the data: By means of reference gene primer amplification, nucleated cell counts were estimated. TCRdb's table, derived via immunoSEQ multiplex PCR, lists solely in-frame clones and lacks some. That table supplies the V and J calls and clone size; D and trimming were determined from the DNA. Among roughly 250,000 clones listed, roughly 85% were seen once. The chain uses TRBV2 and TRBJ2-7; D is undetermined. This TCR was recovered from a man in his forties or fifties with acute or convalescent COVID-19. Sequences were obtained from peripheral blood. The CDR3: CASSEFLLTYEQYF. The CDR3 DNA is TGTGCCAGCAGTGAGTTCCTTTTAACCTACGAGCAGTACTTC.